The present T cell receptor beta chain was sequenced within a study of regulatory T cells in long-lasting Graves disease. The study, taken as a whole, reports: The sample size was small, and this may have reduced accuracy.

The length of the CDR3 is 16 residues. Trimming removed 5 bases from V and 6 bases from J; junction bases left unmatched: 12. The germline V gene has CDR1 SGHRS and CDR2 YFSETQ. Time point meaning: newly diagnosed GD, antithyroid drugs for less than 3 months. PBMCs provided the RNA from which the TCR library was made. Patient provenance is recorded as an endocrinology department in Xi'an, China. Note on this clonotype: What it binds is unknown.

For TCR beta, libraries came from iRepertoire HTBI primers and Arm-PCR of CDR3 regions. A single record per CDR3 protein comes from TCRdb applying MiXCR to the multiplex PCR reads. Of about 440,000 distinct CDR3 sequences listed, under 15% were seen once; the top ten hold 15% to 20%. The data also belong to a second study, concerning T cells in Graves' hyperthyroidism and ophthalmopathy. As that study records: The blood repertoire included most of the expanded thyroid clonotypes above 0.001. Ophthalmopathy got predicted by the model a median about six months before its onset.

The origin of this receptor is a woman aged 25 to 39 with Graves disease. The chain is built from TRBV5-1 and TRBJ2-3; 10 nucleotides match TRBD2. The starting material was peripheral blood mononuclear cells (PBMCs), obtained at new diagnosis, from a patient treated with antithyroid drugs. CDR3 sequence (DNA): TGCGCCAGCAGACCCAGAGCGGGAGGGGGCCTCGATACGCAGTATTTT. This encodes CASRPRAGGGLDTQYF.